This T cell receptor beta chain was obtained from a study of blood T cell repertoires in COVID-19. Sequenced by immunoSEQ multiplex PCR; TCRdb stores in-frame clones only, minus some. The sample shows just over 150,000 clones, 70% to 85% of them seen only once. CDR3 length equals 16 residues. V gave up 4 bases and J gave up 7 bases; unmatched junction bases: 10. Germline CDR1 is MNHEY and CDR2 is SVGAGI. The sample was peripheral blood. The TCR originated in a woman aged 45 to 65 with acute or convalescent COVID-19. This chain links TRBV6-5 with TRBJ1-6; 7 bases align to TRBD1. CDR3 sequence: CASSSSDRAGNSPLHF. For the CDR3, the DNA is TGTGCCAGCAGTTCCTCCGACAGGGCGGGAAATTCACCCCTCCACTTT.